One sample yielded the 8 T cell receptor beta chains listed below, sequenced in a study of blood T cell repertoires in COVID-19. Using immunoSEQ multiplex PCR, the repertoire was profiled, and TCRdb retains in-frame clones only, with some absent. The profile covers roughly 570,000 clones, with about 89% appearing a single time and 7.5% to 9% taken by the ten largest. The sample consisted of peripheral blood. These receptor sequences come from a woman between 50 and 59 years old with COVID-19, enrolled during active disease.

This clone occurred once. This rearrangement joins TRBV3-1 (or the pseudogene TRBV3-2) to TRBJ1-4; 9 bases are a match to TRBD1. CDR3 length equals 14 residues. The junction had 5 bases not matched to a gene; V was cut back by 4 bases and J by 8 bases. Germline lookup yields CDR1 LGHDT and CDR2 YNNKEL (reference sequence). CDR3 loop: CASSPGTGREKLFF. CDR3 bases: TGTGCCAGCAGCCCCGGGACAGGGCGAGAAAAACTGTTTTTT.

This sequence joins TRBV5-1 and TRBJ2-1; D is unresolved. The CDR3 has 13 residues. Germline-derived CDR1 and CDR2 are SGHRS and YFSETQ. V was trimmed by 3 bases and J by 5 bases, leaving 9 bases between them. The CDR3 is CASSSLRDNEQFF. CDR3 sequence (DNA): TGCGCCAGCAGCTCGCTCCGAGACAATGAGCAGTTCTTC.

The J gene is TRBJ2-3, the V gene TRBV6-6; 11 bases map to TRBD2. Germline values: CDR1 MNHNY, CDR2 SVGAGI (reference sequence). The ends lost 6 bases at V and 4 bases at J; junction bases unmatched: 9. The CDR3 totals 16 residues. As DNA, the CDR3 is TGTGCCAGCAGCCCGATACTAGCGGGGGACGCAGATACGCAGTATTTT. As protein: CASSPILAGDADTQYF.

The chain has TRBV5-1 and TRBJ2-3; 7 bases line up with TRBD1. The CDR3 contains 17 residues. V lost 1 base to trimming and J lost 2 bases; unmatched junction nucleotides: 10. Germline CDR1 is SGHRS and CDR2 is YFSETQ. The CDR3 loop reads CASSLTPGQAYTDTQYF. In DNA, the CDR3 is TGCGCCAGCAGCTTGACCCCCGGACAGGCATACACAGATACGCAGTATTTT.

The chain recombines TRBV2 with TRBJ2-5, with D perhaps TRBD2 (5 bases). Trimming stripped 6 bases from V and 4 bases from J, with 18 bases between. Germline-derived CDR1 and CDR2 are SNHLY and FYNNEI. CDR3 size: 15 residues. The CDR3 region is CASSDRDLLRETQYF. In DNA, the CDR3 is TGTGCCAGCAGCGACCGGGATCTTTTACGAGAGACCCAGTACTTC.

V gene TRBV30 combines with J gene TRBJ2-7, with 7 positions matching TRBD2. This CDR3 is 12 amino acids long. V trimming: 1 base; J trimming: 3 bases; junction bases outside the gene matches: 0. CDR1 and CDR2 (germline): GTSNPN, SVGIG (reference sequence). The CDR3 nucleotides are TGTGCCTGGAGTGGCGGGAGCTACGAGCAGTACTTC. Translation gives CAWSGGSYEQYF.

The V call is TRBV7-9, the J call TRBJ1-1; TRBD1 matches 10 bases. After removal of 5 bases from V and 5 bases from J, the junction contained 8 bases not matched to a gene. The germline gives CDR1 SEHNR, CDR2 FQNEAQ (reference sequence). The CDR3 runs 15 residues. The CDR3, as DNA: TGTGCCAGCAGCCTCTTCGACAGGGGGCATACTGAAGCTTTCTTT. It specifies CASSLFDRGHTEAFF.

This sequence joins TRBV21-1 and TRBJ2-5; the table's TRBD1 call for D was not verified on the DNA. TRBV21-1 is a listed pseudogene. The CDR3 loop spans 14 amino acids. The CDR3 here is CASRQTGAQETQYF. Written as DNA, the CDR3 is TGTGCCAGCAGGCAGACAGGGGCCCAAGAGACCCAGTACTTC.